A selection of T cell receptor beta chains follows, all from one sample in a study of regulatory T cells in long-lasting Graves disease. Each CDR3 protein gets one entry after TCRdb re-called the multiplex PCR reads with MiXCR. Of a few hundred thousand distinct CDR3 sequences listed, 11% to 15% were seen once; the top ten hold approximately 19%. The same sample was also used in a study of T cells in Graves' hyperthyroidism and ophthalmopathy.

The sample here was peripheral blood mononuclear cells (PBMCs), taken at new diagnosis, from a patient treated with antithyroid drugs. These TCRs come from a woman aged 45-65 years with Graves disease. Both conserved end residues are part of each CDR3. D genes are given only for firm matches. A clone size is listed for some rows: how often the clone was seen (once, few, many), or a class if it is expanded.

abundance	d_gene	v_gene	j_gene	CDR3nt	CDR3aa
many	NA	TRBV7-3	TRBJ2-7	TGTGCCAGCAGCTTATTGATTGGCAGGTATAGCTACGAGCAGTACTTC	CASSLLIGRYSYEQYF
many	NA	TRBV18	TRBJ1-4	TGTGCCAGCTCACCAGGCGCAGGGGCTAATGAAAAACTGTTTTTT	CASSPGAGANEKLFF
many	NA	TRBV30	TRBJ1-1	TGTGCCTGGAGTGACGGACCGATCAGGATGGCTTTCTTT	CAWSDGPIRMAFF
NA	NA	TRBV18	TRBJ1-2	TGTGCCAGCTCACCAGACACCTTTTCAAACTATGGCTACACCTTC	CASSPDTFSNYGYTF
NA	TRBD1	TRBV3-1	TRBJ2-1	TGTGCCAGCAGCCCTCCGGACAGGTCCCAGCTTGGTGAGCAGTTCTTC	CASSPPDRSQLGEQFF
many	NA	TRBV12-3/TRBV12-4	TRBJ1-1	TGTGCCAGCAGTTTATTTTCAGAAGCTTTCTTT	CASSLFSEAFF
many	TRBD2	TRBV12-3/TRBV12-4	TRBJ2-7	TGTGCCAGCAGTTTTGGGGGAGGGGCCTCCTACGAGCAGTACTTC	CASSFGGGASYEQYF
many	NA	TRBV28	TRBJ2-1	TGTGCCAGCAGTTTACGGGGCCTTGAGCAGTTCTTC	CASSLRGLEQFF
many	TRBD1	TRBV20-1	TRBJ1-4	TGCAGTGCTACCGGGACAGGGGCGCCAGTGAATGAAAAACTGTTTTTT	CSATGTGAPVNEKLFF
few	NA	TRBV6-1	TRBJ2-1	TGTGCCACCAAACAGGGCGGCGGGAGTTCCTACAATGAGCAGTTCTTC	CATKQGGGSSYNEQFF
NA	TRBD2	TRBV9	TRBJ2-1	TGTGCCAGCAGCGTAGCTGGGGGGACTAGCGGGACCCGAACCTACAATGAGCAGTTCTTC	CASSVAGGTSGTRTYNEQFF
NA	NA	TRBV18	TRBJ2-1	TGTGCCAGCAGCCCCGAGACAGCCTTCAATGAGCAGTTCTTC	CASSPETAFNEQFF
many	TRBD1	TRBV12-3/TRBV12-4	TRBJ2-7	TGTGCCAGCAGACTAACAGGGGCCCAAACCTACGAGCAGTACTTC	CASRLTGAQTYEQYF